Listed below are T cell receptor beta chains from one sample, sequenced in a study of graft-versus-host responses after intestinal transplantation. Sequenced by immunoSEQ multiplex PCR; TCRdb stores in-frame clones only, minus some. The repertoire holds 13,000 to 15,000 clones, with about two fifths as singletons. The input for sequencing was alloreactive CD8+ T cells from a mixed lymphocyte reaction culture, taken before intestinal transplant. The receptor set was obtained from a human patient who received an intestinal transplant. Each CDR3 is given with its conserved first and last residue. The D gene is left open where the match is weak. The size field is filled for only some rows; it gives once, few, many or a size class.

v_gene	d_gene	abundance	j_gene	CDR3aa	CDR3nt
TRBV7-9	.	.	TRBJ2-7	CASSLASGVREQYF	TGTGCCAGCAGCTTAGCTTCAGGGGTGCGGGAGCAGTACTTC
TRBV6-5	.	.	TRBJ2-3	CASSDGDPRTQYF	TGTGCCAGCAGTGATGGAGACCCTCGTACGCAGTATTTT
TRBV9	.	.	TRBJ1-1	CASSVGQGGGTEAFF	TGTGCCAGCAGCGTAGGTCAGGGAGGAGGCACTGAAGCTTTCTTT
TRBV30	.	once	TRBJ1-1	CAWSLMAGTEAFF	TGTGCCTGGAGTTTGATGGCTGGCACTGAAGCTTTCTTT
TRBV28	.	.	TRBJ1-5	CASEGTPFNQPQHF	TGTGCCAGTGAGGGAACCCCTTTCAATCAGCCCCAGCATTTT
TRBV5-5	.	.	TRBJ1-2	CASSLEQGYGYTF	TGTGCCAGCAGCTTGGAGCAGGGATATGGCTACACCTTC
TRBV5-4	.	medium-sized	TRBJ1-3	CASSLELSGNTIYF	TGTGCCAGCAGCTTGGAGCTCTCTGGAAACACCATATATTTT
TRBV18	.	once	TRBJ2-7	CASSTRAYEQYF	TGTGCCAGCTCCACACGGGCCTACGAGCAGTACTTC
TRBV10-2	TRBD1	.	TRBJ1-6	CASSESRTGGSPLHF	TGCGCCAGCAGTGAGTCTCGAACAGGGGGTTCACCCCTCCACTTT
TRBV5-1	.	.	TRBJ1-2	CASSQTRGDGYTF	TGCGCCAGCAGCCAAACACGGGGGGATGGCTACACCTTC